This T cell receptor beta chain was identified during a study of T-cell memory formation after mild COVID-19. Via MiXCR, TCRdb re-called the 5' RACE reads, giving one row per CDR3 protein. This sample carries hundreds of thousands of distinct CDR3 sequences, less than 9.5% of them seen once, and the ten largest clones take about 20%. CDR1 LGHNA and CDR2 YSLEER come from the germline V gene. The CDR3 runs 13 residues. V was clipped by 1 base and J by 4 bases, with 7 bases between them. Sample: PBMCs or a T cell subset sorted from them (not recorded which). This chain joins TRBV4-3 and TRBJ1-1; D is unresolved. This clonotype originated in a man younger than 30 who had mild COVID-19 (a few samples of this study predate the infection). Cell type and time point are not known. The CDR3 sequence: CASSQVYATEAFF. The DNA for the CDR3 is TGCGCCAGCAGCCAAGTATACGCCACTGAAGCTTTCTTT.